This T cell receptor (beta chain) was found in a study of low-dose radiotherapy and immunotherapy resistance in tumors (dated by TCRdb to the early 2020s). Some background on the complete study: In Cohort 1, each fraction delivered 0.5 Gy every 2 weeks, and the prescribed total PTV dose was 6.5 Gy. Cohort 2 received 1 Gy per fraction every two weeks, with a total of 13 Gy over 26 weeks. Patients were given nivolumab as a 240 mg flat dose every two weeks and ipilimumab at 1 mg/kg every six weeks, with both drugs delivered intravenously. Every two weeks, patients got intravenous cyclophosphamide at 200 mg/m2, given one day ahead of each radiation and immunotherapy administration. Patients took aspirin 300 mg orally once daily for four cycles, starting on cycle 1 day 1. No randomization into treatment groups was done for the people taking part in the trial. Eight patients were included in the translational analysis, namely three from the first dose cohort plus the first five from the second dose cohort.

This clonotype was counted many times. Its antigen remains unidentified. Base quality data are lacking; no much larger clone is found one base away. Reads for this sample came from an Illumina HiSeq 2500. First-strand cDNA was synthesized with Superscript III and a set of TRAV- and TRBV-specific primers, covering both TCRalpha and TCRbeta chains. TCRs were amplified with Phusion for around 20 PCR cycles, with a constant-region primer paired with the adapter attached to the V primers. Isolated mRNA was amplified with the MessageAmp II aRNA Amplification Kit, using a 16-hour in vitro transcription at 37°C. mRNA for TCR sequencing was isolated with the Dynabeads mRNA DIRECT Purification Kit. Indexed Illumina adapters were added in a second Phusion PCR of 20 to 25 cycles, and the PCR products were purified with AMPure XP beads. Processing in the source paper ran as follows. Custom Perl scripts pooled TCR sequences encoding the same protein, removed out-of-frame sequences and computed each clonotype's abundance. Any TCR sequence supported by only a single read was excluded from analysis. Shannon entropy, Gini index, clonality, richness, and the frequency of TCRs shared between repertoires were included as repertoire metrics. The public reads were quality trimmed at Q25 with fastp and then assembled into clones with MiXCR by TCRdb, keeping productive beta chains. When rows share a CDR3 protein, they turn into one entry using the most common DNA and genes. The V and J calls reflect TCRdb's pipeline rather than the authors' work. The sample contains around 80,000 distinct CDR3 sequences, roughly 17% of them found a single time. The top ten hold approximately 1.5% of the sample.

According to the study, the label for this sample's time point signals: after trial treatment. This specimen's treatment or condition label, interpreted: LDRT plus nivolumab, ipilimumab, low-dose cyclophosphamide and aspirin (RACIN trial). The donors came from RACIN, which was a single-arm phase I dose-escalation trial that paired nivolumab and ipilimumab with aspirin, low-dose cyclophosphamide and low-dose radiotherapy. Eligible patients had advanced, TIL-negative solid tumors. The germline ends are 17 bases apart after V is trimmed by 6 bases and J by 8 bases. CDR3 length: 14 amino acids, cysteine to phenylalanine. The CDR3 DNA has 42 bases and is translated from base 1.

The clonotype was recovered from a male donor with prostate cancer. Sequencing was performed on PBMCs, taken after low-dose radiotherapy plus immunotherapy. The rearranged chain carries TRBV12-3 or TRBV12-4 and TRBJ2-1, and perhaps TRBD1 as D gene, on 5 matching bases. Here is the DNA: TGTGCCAGCAGATTTGGGCAGGGTAGGGATGAGCAGTTCTTC. Its translation reads: CASRFGQGRDEQFF.